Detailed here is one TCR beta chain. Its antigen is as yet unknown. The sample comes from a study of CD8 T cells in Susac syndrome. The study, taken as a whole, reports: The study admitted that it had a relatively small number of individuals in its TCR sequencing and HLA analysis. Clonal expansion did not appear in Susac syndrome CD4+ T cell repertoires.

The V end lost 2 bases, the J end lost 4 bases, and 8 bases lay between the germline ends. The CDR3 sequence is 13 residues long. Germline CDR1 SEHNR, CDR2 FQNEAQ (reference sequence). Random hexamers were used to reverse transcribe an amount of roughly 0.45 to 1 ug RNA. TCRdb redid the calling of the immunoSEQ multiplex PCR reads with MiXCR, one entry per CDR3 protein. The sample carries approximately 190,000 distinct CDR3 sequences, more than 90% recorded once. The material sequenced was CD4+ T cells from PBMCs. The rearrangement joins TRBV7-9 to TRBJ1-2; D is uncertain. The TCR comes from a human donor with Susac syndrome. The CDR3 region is CASSLSRAYGYTF. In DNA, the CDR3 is TGTGCCAGCAGCTTAAGCAGAGCCTATGGCTACACCTTC.